This entry features one T cell receptor (beta chain) sequence. The clone's antigen remains unknown. Base quality data are lacking; no much larger clone is found one base away. This specimen belongs to a study of post-analysis software for immune sequencing data (dated by TCRdb to between 2014 and 2017). Turning to the overall study: Disease courses on record covered relapsing-remitting, secondary progressive and progressive-relapsing multiple sclerosis, though some patients had no subtype annotation. Patient repertoires were compared against ten to twelve previously published healthy control repertoires from donors aged 6 to 25 years. A subset of samples was prepared in parallel using single-end sample barcoding, then pooled and co-amplified after Illumina adapter ligation.

The library was made by PCR. The reads were generated on an Illumina HiSeq 2500. To reduce PCR and sequencing biases, unique molecular identifiers were built into the TCR beta cDNA libraries. Roughly 0.5 million cDNA molecules were obtained per 1 to 10 million input T cells, so each molecule approximated one T cell. Patient libraries were prepared and sequenced with the same protocol used for the earlier healthy control dataset. Samples belonging to the same batch were prepared together, multiplexed and sequenced on a shared HiSeq lane. In the paper's pipeline: Raw barcoded reads were processed with MIGEC, and single-read molecular identifier groups were discarded before consensus assembly and CDR3 extraction. Clonotype tables were post-analysed with VDJtools, normalizing diversity by down-sampling all datasets to the smallest sample size. Repertoire overlap clustering matched CDR3 amino acid but not nucleotide sequences to correct batch-related cross-sample contamination. TCRdb trimmed the raw reads at Q25, called clones with MiXCR and kept productive beta chains. Every entry covers one CDR3 protein and lists the most common genes and DNA from its rows. For this entry, the V and J calls and clone size follow TCRdb and not the study's own pipeline. The sample data list hundreds of thousands of distinct CDR3 sequences, and 55% to 60% of these were observed just once. The ten top clones hold approximately 10% of the sample.

To demonstrate the VDJtools post-analysis software, the study profiled TCR beta repertoires from the peripheral blood of around 13 young patients with multiple sclerosis. The multiple sclerosis patients were children and adolescents ranging in age from roughly 6 to 16 years. Study-wide findings and limitations: Patients showed significantly higher frequencies than controls for a handful of TRBV segments, among them TRBV5-6, TRBV5-1 and TRBV20-1. Multiple sclerosis patients had significantly lower normalized Chao1 diversity than controls, a result that suggests substantial peripheral T-cell clonal expansion. Strong co-clustering of samples prepared in the same batch was shown by direct clustering with F measure, prompting a batch-effect correction. The multiple sclerosis patient group was slightly younger than the control group.

CDR1 and CDR2, looked up from the germline V gene (reference sequence), are GTSNPN and SVGIG. The CDR3 contains 14 residues, cysteine and phenylalanine counted. The only DNA kept is the CDR3, 42 bases in frame from the first base. The sequence was obtained from a girl aged 2 to 9 with multiple sclerosis. The chain is encoded by TRBV30 joined to TRBJ2-7; 8 middle bases align to TRBD2. The J call may not be correct, given that the DNA end is closer to TRBJ2-5. Sequencing was done on a sample of blood. The base sequence is TGTGCCTGGAGTGTCCGGCTAGCGGGCGAGACCCAGTACTTC. Translated, it gives CAWSVRLAGETQYF.